These 14 T cell receptor beta chains share one sample of origin, sequenced in a study of shared clonotypes between healthy human individuals. Data came from immunoSEQ multiplex PCR; TCRdb stores just in-frame clones and leaves some out. Among approximately 2.5 million clones listed, 93% were seen once. The sample consisted of naive CD4+ T cells from PBMCs. Subset here: CD45RA+ positively selected. These receptors were taken from a man younger than 30 in good health. Some clones in this sample may be carry-over from other donors' samples.

The chain couples TRBV5-4 to TRBJ1-2, with a weak D call TRBD1 (6 bases). V was trimmed by 4 bases and J by 7 bases, leaving 11 bases between them. The CDR3 runs to 12 residues. Germline V lookup: CDR1 SGHNT, CDR2 YYREEE (reference sequence). CDR3 residues: CASSLQQGGYTF. Written as DNA, the CDR3 is TGTGCCAGCAGCCTACAACAGGGTGGCTACACCTTC.

The V call is TRBV28, the J call TRBJ1-5; D perhaps matches TRBD1 (5 bases). Trimming pared 4 bases from V and 11 bases from J, leaving 27 bases between. The CDR3 has 17 residues. Germline CDR1 MDHEN, CDR2 SYDVKM. In DNA form, the CDR3 reads TGTGCCAGCAGTTCTGAGGGGCAGCGGGGTTTTAATCGGGCCCAGCATTTT. The encoded protein is CASSSEGQRGFNRAQHF. Full variable domain (rest looked up from reference TRBV28 and TRBJ1-5): DVKVTQSSRYLVKRTGEKVFLECVQDMDHENMFWYRQDPGLGLRLIYFSYDVKMKEKGDIPEGYSVSREKKERFSLILESASTNQTSMYLCASSSEGQRGFNRAQHFGDGTRLSIL.

The chain carries TRBV5-1 and TRBJ2-2, with D possibly TRBD2 on 5 matching bases. Trimming cost V 5 bases and J 1 base, with 12 bases left between them. CDR1 and CDR2 from the germline V gene are SGHRS and YFSETQ. The CDR3 runs 15 residues. The CDR3 coding sequence is TGCGCCAGCAGGGGCTCGACTAAGAACACCGGGGAGCTGTTTTTT. It translates to CASRGSTKNTGELFF.

The V gene is TRBV5-1, the J gene TRBJ2-3; TRBD2 agrees at 9 bases. This CDR3 spans 16 amino acids. The V gene's germline CDR1 is SGHRS and CDR2 YFSETQ. Trimming removed 4 bases from V and 4 bases from J; junction bases left unmatched: 10. The DNA for the CDR3 is TGCGCCAGCAGCCTGGGACTAGCCTTTAGCGCAGATACGCAGTATTTT. This translates into CASSLGLAFSADTQYF.

The J gene is TRBJ1-1, the V gene TRBV10-2; the D is unclear. The CDR3 loop spans 14 amino acids. Per germline, CDR1 WSHSY and CDR2 SAAADI. V dropped 5 bases and J dropped 7 bases, with 17 bases sitting between them. CDR3 region: CASSRYTATGEAFF. The CDR3, as DNA: TGCGCCAGCAGTCGCTACACAGCGACGGGTGAAGCTTTCTTT.

The rearrangement joins TRBV11-2 to TRBJ2-7; D unclear. CDR3 length: 14 residues. CDR1 is SGHAT, CDR2 FQNNGV, per germline. V shed 4 bases and J shed 1 base, with 11 bases lying between them. CDR3 sequence reads: CASSSPRTSYEQYF. The CDR3 coding sequence is TGTGCCAGCAGCTCCCCACGGACGTCCTACGAGCAGTACTTC. Filled out from reference TRBV11-2 and TRBJ2-7, the complete variable domain reads EAGVAQSPRYKIIEKRQSVAFWCNPISGHATLYWYQQILGQGPKLLIQFQNNGVVDDSQLPKDRFSAERLKGVDSTLKIQPAKLEDSAVYLCASSSPRTSYEQYFGPGTRLTVT.

This chain uses TRBV11-3 with TRBJ2-3; TRBD2 aligns across 7 bases. With 5 bases clipped from V and 1 base from J, the junction kept 12 bases outside the gene matches. The germline V gene has CDR1 SGHNT and CDR2 YENEEA. This CDR3 has 17 amino acids. CDR3 sequence reads: CASSLSFSGRGTDTQYF. CDR3 in DNA: TGTGCCAGCAGCCTGAGTTTTTCGGGGAGGGGCACAGATACGCAGTATTTT.

This rearrangement joins TRBV5-1 to TRBJ2-7, with a possible D match to TRBD2 (5 bases). Germline V gives CDR1 SGHRS, CDR2 YFSETQ. V dropped 1 base and J dropped 5 bases, with 10 bases sitting between them. There are 13 residues in the CDR3. CDR3 bases: TGCGCCAGCAGCTTGTCCGGGGTCCACGAGCAGTACTTC. Its translation: CASSLSGVHEQYF.

This clone was seen only once. V and J are TRBV29-1 and TRBJ1-5; the match to TRBD1 covers 7 bases. V was clipped by 4 bases and J by 7 bases; unmatched bases: 7. CDR3 length: 13 residues. Germline V gene data show CDR1 as SQVTM and CDR2 as ANQGSEA. The CDR3 DNA reads as TGCAGCGTTGGGTGGGGAGGGGGCCAGCCCCAGCATTTT. Translated, it gives CSVGWGGGQPQHF.

The CDR3 sequence is CASSPHRGQGITDTQYF. For the CDR3, the DNA is TGCGCCAGCAGCCCACACCGGGGACAGGGGATCACAGATACGCAGTATTTT. The chain links TRBV5-1 to TRBJ2-3; TRBD1 matches 10 bases. The CDR3 totals 17 residues. CDR1 is SGHRS and CDR2 is YFSETQ in the germline V gene. With 4 bases clipped from V and 2 bases from J, the junction kept 10 bases outside the gene matches.

The rearrangement joins TRBV4-3 to TRBJ2-4; maybe TRBD1 (5 bases). Between the trimmed V and J ends, which lost 0 bases and 6 bases, there was a span of 15 bases. The germline V gene has CDR1 LGHNA and CDR2 YSLEER. The CDR3 is 16 amino acids. The CDR3 here is CASSQDLTRAVNIQYF. As DNA, the CDR3 is TGCGCCAGCAGCCAAGATCTTACCAGGGCCGTAAACATTCAGTACTTC.

The chain has TRBV11-2 and TRBJ2-3; perhaps D is TRBD1 or TRBD2 (5 bases each). The germline V gene encodes CDR1 SGHAT and CDR2 FQNNGV. V shed 5 bases and J shed 6 bases, with 18 bases lying between them. This CDR3 is built from 15 residues. The CDR3: CASSPGTVGADTQYF. CDR3 coding DNA: TGTGCCAGCAGCCCCGGGACCGTTGGGGCGGATACGCAGTATTTT.

The chain joins TRBV11-2 to TRBJ2-5, with 7 positions matching TRBD1. CDR1 and CDR2 (germline): SGHAT, FQNNGV. CDR3 size: 15 residues. V dropped 2 bases and J dropped 4; count of bases not matched to a gene: 7. In DNA, the CDR3 is TGTGCCAGCAGCTTAACCCTACAGGGGTTAGAGACCCAGTACTTC. Its translation: CASSLTLQGLETQYF.

V is TRBV27 and J is TRBJ1-2, with D possibly matching TRBD1 (5 bases). V shed 4 bases and J shed 5 bases, with 17 bases lying between them. The CDR3 has 15 amino acids. Per germline, CDR1 MNHEY and CDR2 SMNVEV (reference sequence). CDR3 DNA: TGTGCCAGCAGTTCCTCAGGGTTTCCCCTTTATGGCTACACCTTC. Its translation: CASSSSGFPLYGYTF.